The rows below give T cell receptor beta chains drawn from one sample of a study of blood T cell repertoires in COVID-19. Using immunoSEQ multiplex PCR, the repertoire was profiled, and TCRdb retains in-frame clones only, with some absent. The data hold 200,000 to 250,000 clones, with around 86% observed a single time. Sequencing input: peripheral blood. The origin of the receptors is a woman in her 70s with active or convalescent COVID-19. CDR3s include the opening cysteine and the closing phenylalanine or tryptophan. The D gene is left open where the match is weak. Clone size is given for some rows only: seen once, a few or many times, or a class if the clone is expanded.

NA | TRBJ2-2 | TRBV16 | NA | CASSQFLGETGELFF | TGTGCCAGCAGCCAATTTCTCGGAGAAACCGGGGAGCTGTTTTTT
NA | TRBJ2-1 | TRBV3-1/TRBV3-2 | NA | CASSQRGEPNNEQFF | TGTGCCAGCAGCCAAAGGGGCGAGCCGAACAATGAGCAGTTCTTC
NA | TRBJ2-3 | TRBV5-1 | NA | CASSPGELAGTDTQYF | TGCGCCAGCAGCCCAGGGGAGCTAGCAGGGACAGATACGCAGTATTTT
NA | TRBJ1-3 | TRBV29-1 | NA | CSVEGGPGGASGNTIYF | TGCAGCGTTGAAGGGGGCCCGGGGGGCGCTTCCGGAAACACCATATATTTT
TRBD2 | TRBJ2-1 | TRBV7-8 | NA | CASSWGLAGEGEQFF | TGTGCCAGCAGCTGGGGACTAGCGGGGGAGGGGGAGCAGTTCTTC
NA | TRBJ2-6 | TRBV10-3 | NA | CAIRAGQQSSGANVLTF | TGTGCCATCAGGGCGGGACAGCAAAGCTCTGGGGCCAACGTCCTGACTTTC
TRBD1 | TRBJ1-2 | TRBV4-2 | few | CASSQEGTGPRGYGYTF | TGTGCCAGCAGCCAAGAAGGGACAGGTCCTAGGGGCTATGGCTACACCTTC
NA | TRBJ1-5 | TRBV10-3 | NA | CAISELAGEGNQPQHF | TGTGCCATCAGTGAGTTGGCAGGGGAAGGCAATCAGCCCCAGCATTTT
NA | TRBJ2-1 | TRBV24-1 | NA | CATSDLSVVEFF | TGTGCCACCAGTGATTTAAGCGTAGTGGAGTTCTTC
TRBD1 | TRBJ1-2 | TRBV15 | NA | CATSRGDTGAGYTF | TGTGCCACCAGCAGAGGGGATACAGGGGCTGGCTACACCTTC
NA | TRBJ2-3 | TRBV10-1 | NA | CASSDRAAPTDTQYF | TGCGCCAGCAGTGACAGGGCGGCCCCCACAGATACGCAGTATTTT
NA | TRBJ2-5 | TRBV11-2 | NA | CASSPTPNPQYF | TGTGCCAGCAGCCCCACACCGAATCCCCAGTACTTC
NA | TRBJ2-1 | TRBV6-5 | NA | CASSSPGSQTGEQFF | TGTGCCAGCAGTTCCCCCGGGTCCCAAACCGGTGAGCAGTTCTTC
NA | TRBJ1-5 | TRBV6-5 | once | CASKSVGGTQPQHF | TGTGCCAGCAAATCAGTAGGGGGAACCCAGCCCCAGCATTTT
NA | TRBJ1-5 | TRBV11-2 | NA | CASSLASHSNQPQHF | TGTGCCAGCAGCTTAGCGAGCCATAGCAATCAGCCCCAGCATTTT
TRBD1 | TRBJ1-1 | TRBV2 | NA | CASSVGQGGTEAFF | TGTGCCAGCAGTGTGGGACAGGGGGGCACTGAAGCTTTCTTT
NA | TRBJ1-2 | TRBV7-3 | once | CASSLSGYGYTF | TGTGCCAGCAGCTTATCCGGTTATGGCTACACCTTC
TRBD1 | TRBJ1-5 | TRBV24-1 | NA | CATSDGGQGWNQPQHF | TGTGCCACCAGTGATGGGGGACAGGGGTGGAATCAGCCCCAGCATTTT
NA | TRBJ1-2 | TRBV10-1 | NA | CASSETPHRDYNGYTF | TGCGCCAGCAGTGAAACCCCTCACAGGGACTATAATGGCTACACCTTC
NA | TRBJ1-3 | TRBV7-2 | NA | CASSLDPPGGNTIYF | TGTGCCAGCAGCTTAGATCCGCCAGGGGGAAACACCATATATTTT
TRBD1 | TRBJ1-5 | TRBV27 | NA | CASSLTGGRQPQHF | TGTGCCAGCAGTTTAACAGGGGGGAGACAGCCCCAGCATTTT
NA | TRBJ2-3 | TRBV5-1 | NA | CASTPGGRGPDTQYF | TGCGCCAGCACCCCTGGGGGCCGCGGACCAGATACGCAGTATTTT
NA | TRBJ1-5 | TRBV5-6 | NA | CASARGFGRNQPQHF | TGTGCCAGCGCTCGGGGTTTTGGTCGCAATCAGCCCCAGCATTTT